Below, 8 T cell receptor beta chains from the same sample are listed, as sequenced in a study of blood T cell repertoires in COVID-19. Using immunoSEQ multiplex PCR, the repertoire was profiled, and TCRdb retains in-frame clones only, with some absent. This sample yields about 260,000 clones, of which about 90% are seen a single time; roughly 2.5% belongs to the top ten. The material sequenced was peripheral blood. The source of these receptors is a woman between 45 and 60 years old with acute or convalescent COVID-19.

V gene TRBV30 combines with J gene TRBJ1-5; D gene ambiguous. Trimming removed 0 bases from V and 2 bases from J, with 11 bases in between. This CDR3 spans 15 amino acids. CDR1 GTSNPN and CDR2 SVGIG come from the germline V gene (reference sequence). CDR3 sequence reads: CAWSVRGLGNQPQHF. The CDR3 DNA is TGTGCCTGGAGTGTACGAGGCCTCGGCAATCAGCCCCAGCATTTT.

This clone came up once. This chain uses TRBV7-3 with TRBJ2-5; D is possibly TRBD1 (6 bases). V dropped 2 bases and J dropped 2 bases, with 15 bases sitting between them. Per germline, CDR1 SGHTA and CDR2 FQGTGA. This CDR3 is 16 amino acids long. The CDR3 DNA is TGTGCCAGCAGCTTAGAAGGAGCAGGACAGCAAGAGACCCAGTACTTC. This sequence encodes CASSLEGAGQQETQYF.

CDR3 loop: CASSRQSSSYNEQFF. CDR3 in DNA: TGTGCCAGCAGTAGACAGTCGAGCTCCTACAATGAGCAGTTCTTC. The J gene is TRBJ2-1, the V gene TRBV6-5; TRBD1 might be the D (5 bases). The CDR3 is 15 residues long. Trimming left V 5 bases short and J 0 bases short, with 11 bases between. In germline, CDR1 is MNHEY, CDR2 SVGAGI.

This chain uses TRBV4-3 with TRBJ2-3, with 8 nucleotides matching TRBD2. There are 18 residues in the CDR3. Unmatched junction bases numbered 11, after V lost 0 bases and J lost 3 bases. The germline V gene encodes CDR1 LGHNA and CDR2 YSLEER. The CDR3 spells CASSQDQLGTRFTDTQYF. Here the CDR3 DNA reads TGCGCCAGCAGCCAAGATCAGCTAGGGACTAGGTTTACAGATACGCAGTATTTT.

The chain has TRBV7-8 and TRBJ1-2; unclear D gene. Germline CDR1 is SGHVS and CDR2 is FQNEAQ. The CDR3 sequence is 12 residues long. Trimming took off 1 base at V and 6 bases at J, with 6 bases between the two ends. The CDR3 spells CASSLDFNGYTF. The CDR3 DNA sequence: TGTGCCAGCAGCTTAGATTTCAATGGCTACACCTTC.

The chain combines TRBV5-1 with TRBJ2-2; a weak D match, TRBD1 (6 bases). The CDR3 covers 15 residues. V lost 3 bases to trimming and J lost 0 bases, with 9 bases between them. Germline loops: CDR1 SGHRS, CDR2 YFSETQ. The CDR3 protein is CASSSQGTNTGELFF. The CDR3 DNA is TGCGCCAGCAGCTCACAGGGAACGAACACCGGGGAGCTGTTTTTT.

V is TRBV29-1 and J is TRBJ1-2, with D perhaps TRBD1 (5 bases). The germline V and J ends were trimmed by 7 bases and 3 bases, with 12 bases remaining between them. This CDR3 spans 12 amino acids. Looked up from germline, CDR1 is SQVTM and CDR2 is ANQGSEA. CDR3 DNA: TGCAGCGCCGAGGACATCTACTATGGCTACACCTTC. Translating it yields CSAEDIYYGYTF.

The gene calls are TRBV27 and TRBJ1-2; D call uncertain. This CDR3 region has 12 residues. V was clipped by 6 bases and J by 1 base, with 6 bases between them. Germline loops: CDR1 MNHEY, CDR2 SMNVEV (reference sequence). The CDR3 loop reads CASREGNYGYTF. CDR3 nucleotides: TGTGCCAGCAGGGAGGGTAACTATGGCTACACCTTC.